This T cell receptor beta chain was documented in a study of human T cells and chemical hapten exposure. The time point denotes: patch test 2, 6 weeks after DPC sensitization. The treatment here: therapeutic diphenylcyclopropenone sensitization with weekly scalp DPC. The study used a library that attached unique molecular identifiers to individual cDNA molecules. TCRdb fed the RACE reads into MiXCR, producing one record per CDR3 protein. The sample consists of about 80,000 distinct CDR3 sequences, roughly 12% of them appearing once. The CDR3 runs 15 residues. The ends were cut back, 0 bases at V and 2 bases at J, with 6 bases in the middle. Germline V gene sequence: CDR1 SGHRS, CDR2 YFSETQ.

The input for sequencing was whole blood, taken in connection with sensitization to the hapten diphenylcyclopropenone (DPC). This receptor was identified in a man between 18 and 35 years old with alopecia areata. Some clones in this sample may be carry-over from other donors' samples. This chain links TRBV5-1 with TRBJ2-6; no firm D call. For the CDR3, the DNA is TGCGCCAGCAGCTTGGCCCGGGCTGGGGCCAACGTCCTGACTTTC. This gives the protein CASSLARAGANVLTF.